Shown below are 5 T cell receptor beta chains from a single sample sequenced in a study of shared clonotypes between healthy human individuals. Method: immunoSEQ multiplex PCR; TCRdb's copy keeps in-frame clones and lacks some. The sample includes some 490,000 clones, roughly 80% of them seen just once. Material for sequencing was PBMCs. Source of these receptors: a woman in her forties in good health. Some clones in this sample may be carry-over from other donors' samples.

The rearrangement links TRBV28 to TRBJ1-4; 8 nucleotides line up with TRBD1. Unmatched junction bases numbered 10, after V lost 4 bases and J lost 3 bases. This CDR3 spans 17 amino acids. Germline V CDR1 and CDR2: MDHEN, SYDVKM. This CDR3 is CASSYGQGFSANEKLFF. In DNA, the CDR3 is TGTGCCAGCAGTTATGGACAGGGATTTAGCGCTAATGAAAAACTGTTTTTT.

Concerning this clone: It is likely a read error: a sequence one base away is far more abundant. Within the sample, other DNA sequences also encode this same CDR3. The chain is built from TRBV27 and TRBJ2-2, with D possibly being TRBD2 (5 bases). CDR1 and CDR2 (germline): MNHEY, SMNVEV (reference sequence). CDR3 length equals 15 residues. The CDR3 nucleotides are TGTGCCAGCAGTTTACGTGTCAGTCTGGCCGGGGAGCTGTTCTTT. It specifies CASSLRVSLAGELFF.

V and J are TRBV7-8 and TRBJ2-7; weak D call: TRBD2 (6 bases). Deletions cut 5 bases from V and 7 bases from J, with 21 bases between. This CDR3 region has 15 residues. In germline, CDR1 is SGHVS, CDR2 FQNEAQ. The CDR3 protein is CASSTGRIGRREQYF. CDR3 nucleotide sequence: TGTGCCAGCAGCACTGGACGCATTGGGAGGAGGGAGCAGTACTTC.

In regard to this clone: A single base separates this from a much larger clone, so it may be a read error. The J gene is TRBJ2-5, the V gene TRBV28; 13 bases fit TRBD2. CDR1 is MDHEN, CDR2 SYDVKM, per germline. The CDR3 spans 15 residues. V lost 11 bases and J lost 7; bases outside the gene matches: 13. The CDR3: CAGKLLAGGPGTQYF. DNA of the CDR3: TGTGCCGGCAAACTACTAGCGGGAGGGCCAGGGACCCAGTACTTC.

CDR3 nucleotides: TGTGCCAGCAGCTCTTATCACGGTGGCACTGAAGCTTTCTTT. This encodes CASSSYHGGTEAFF. The chain uses TRBV2 and TRBJ1-1; D is uncertain. CDR1 SNHLY and CDR2 FYNNEI come from the germline V gene. Trimming pared 6 bases from V and 4 bases from J, leaving 15 bases between. The CDR3 has 14 amino acids.